The TCR beta chain described here comes from a study of T cells in pancreatic ductal adenocarcinoma. No neoadjuvant therapy was given to the selected pancreatic ductal adenocarcinoma patients before their surgery. V lost 4 bases and J lost 2, with 13 bases in between. The CDR3 extends over 15 amino acids. Germline values: CDR1 SGHTS, CDR2 YDEGEE. This table comes from immunoSEQ multiplex PCR, and its TCRdb copy is limited to in-frame clones, with some not included. The table shows approximately 18,000 clones, with about 88% occurring only once. The TCR was taken from a human donor with pancreatic ductal adenocarcinoma. The sample taken for sequencing was PBMCs. The rearrangement joins TRBV5-8 to TRBJ1-5; D is possibly TRBD1 (6 bases). The CDR3 loop is CASSLGARRNQPQHF. In DNA form, the CDR3 reads TGTGCCAGCAGCCTGGGGGCGCGACGCAATCAGCCCCAGCATTTT.